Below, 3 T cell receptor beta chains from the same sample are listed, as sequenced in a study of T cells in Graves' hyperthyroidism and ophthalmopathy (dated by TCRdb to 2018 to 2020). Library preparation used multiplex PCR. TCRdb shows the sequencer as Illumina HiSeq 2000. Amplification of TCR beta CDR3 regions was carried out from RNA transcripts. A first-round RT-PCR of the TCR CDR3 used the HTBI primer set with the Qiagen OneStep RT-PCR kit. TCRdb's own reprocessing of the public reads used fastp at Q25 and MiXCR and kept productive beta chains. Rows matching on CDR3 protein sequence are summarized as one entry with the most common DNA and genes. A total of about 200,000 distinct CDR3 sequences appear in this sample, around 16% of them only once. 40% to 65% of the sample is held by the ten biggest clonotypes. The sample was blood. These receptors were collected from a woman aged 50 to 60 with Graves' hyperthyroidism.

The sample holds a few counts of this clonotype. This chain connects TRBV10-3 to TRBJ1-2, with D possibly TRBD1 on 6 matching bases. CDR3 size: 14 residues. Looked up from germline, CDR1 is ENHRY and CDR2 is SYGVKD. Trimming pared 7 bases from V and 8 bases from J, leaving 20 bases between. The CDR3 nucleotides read TGTGCCATCAACCTGGGACACCAGATAGGGGGCTACACCTTC. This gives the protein CAINLGHQIGGYTF.

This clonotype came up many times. The CDR3 nucleotides read TGTGCCAGCAGCTTAGTAGCTAAAGGACACATTCAGTACTTC. Protein product: CASSLVAKGHIQYF. The V call is TRBV7-2, the J call TRBJ2-4, with unresolved D. This CDR3 contains 14 residues. Germline assignment: CDR1 SGHTA and CDR2 FQGNSA. V was pared by 1 base and J by 8 bases, with 12 bases between.

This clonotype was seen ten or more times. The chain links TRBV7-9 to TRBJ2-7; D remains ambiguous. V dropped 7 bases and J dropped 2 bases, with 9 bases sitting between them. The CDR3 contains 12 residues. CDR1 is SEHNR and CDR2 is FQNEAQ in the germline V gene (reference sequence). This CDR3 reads CASTGGAYEQYF. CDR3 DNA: TGTGCCAGCACAGGTGGGGCCTACGAGCAGTACTTC.